This is a list of T cell receptor beta chains from one sample in a study of STAT3 mutations in large granular lymphocyte leukemia. Profiling relied on immunoSEQ multiplex PCR, and the TCRdb table lists in-frame clones only, not all of them. Counted here are about 1,700 clones, 60% occurring once; the ten biggest clones make up around 72%. Sequenced sample: peripheral blood mononuclear cells. Receptor source: a woman in her 70s with T-cell large granular lymphocyte leukemia. Some clones in this sample may be carry-over from other donors' samples. CDR3s include the opening cysteine and the closing phenylalanine or tryptophan. The D gene is left open where the match is weak. Rows give clone size only sometimes, using once, few, many, or a class for an expanded clone.

v_call,clone_size,d_call,j_call,cdr3_aa,cdr3_nt
TRBV18,.,TRBD1,TRBJ1-5,CASSPKEWDRTDQPQHF,TGTGCCAGCTCACCAAAAGAATGGGACAGGACGGATCAGCCCCAGCATTTT
TRBV30,.,.,TRBJ2-1,CAWSGHNEQFF,TGTGCCTGGAGTGGACACAATGAGCAGTTCTTC
TRBV18,once,TRBD1,TRBJ2-1,CASSPARGRYNEQFF,TGTGCCAGCTCACCAGCCAGGGGGCGATACAATGAGCAGTTCTTC
TRBV29-1,.,.,TRBJ1-2,CSVEGRINGYTF,TGCAGCGTGGAAGGACGGATAAATGGCTACACCTTC
TRBV11-2,medium-sized,TRBD2,TRBJ2-7,CASRASGSDEQYF,TGTGCCAGCAGGGCTAGCGGGAGCGACGAGCAGTACTTC
TRBV6-1,few,TRBD1,TRBJ1-1,CASSEGTGGGTEAFF,TGTGCCAGCAGTGAAGGGACAGGGGGAGGGACTGAAGCTTTCTTT
TRBV30,.,TRBD1,TRBJ2-5,CAWSWTGGETQYF,TGTGCCTGGAGTTGGACAGGGGGAGAGACCCAGTACTTC
TRBV4-3,medium-sized,.,TRBJ1-2,CASSQLDSPELGYTF,TGCGCCAGCAGCCAACTGGACAGTCCAGAACTAGGCTACACCTTC
TRBV2,.,.,TRBJ2-7,CASSEEGLYEQYF,TGTGCCAGCAGTGAAGAGGGACTTTACGAGCAGTACTTC
TRBV19,few,.,TRBJ2-7,CASSSVGLSYEQYF,TGTGCCAGTAGTAGCGTGGGTTTGTCCTACGAGCAGTACTTC
TRBV5-4,.,TRBD2,TRBJ2-7,CASRDGTSGRIPPYEQYF,TGTGCCAGCAGAGACGGGACTAGCGGGAGAATCCCCCCTTACGAGCAGTACTTC
TRBV4-1,.,TRBD2,TRBJ2-7,CASSFNLAGTYEQYF,TGCGCCAGCAGCTTCAATCTAGCGGGCACCTACGAGCAGTACTTC
TRBV19,large,.,TRBJ2-7,CASSTTTFSYEQYF,TGTGCCAGTAGTACGACAACTTTCTCCTACGAGCAGTACTTC
TRBV30,.,TRBD1,TRBJ2-7,CAWTRDSPYEQYF,TGTGCCTGGACCCGGGACAGCCCCTACGAGCAGTACTTC
TRBV30,once,.,TRBJ2-7,CACDKVAYEQYF,TGTGCCTGCGACAAGGTAGCCTACGAGCAGTACTTC